Listed below are T cell receptor beta chains from one sample, sequenced in a study of metastatic and nonmetastatic thyroid tumors. TCRdb re-analyzed the PCR reads using MiXCR. Here the sample spans some 30,000 clones, around a fifth being singletons. The sample was blood. The receptors shown here come from a female donor with papillary thyroid cancer or a benign thyroid nodule (not recorded which). Some clones in this sample may be carry-over from other donors' samples. CDR3s include the opening cysteine and the closing phenylalanine or tryptophan. D genes are given only for firm matches. The listing skips clone size in some rows; elsewhere it reads once, few, many or a size class.

>TRBJ2-7|many|TRBV6-2/TRBV6-3|.
CASSYSRRGQGEQYF
TGTGCCAGCAGTTACAGTCGGAGGGGCCAGGGCGAGCAGTACTTC
>TRBJ1-1|.|TRBV7-3|.
CASSLKTYRAMNTEAFF
TGTGCCAGCAGCTTAAAGACGTACAGGGCAATGAACACTGAAGCTTTCTTT
>TRBJ2-3|few|TRBV28|TRBD2
CASSFVRLAGTDTQYF
TGTGCCAGCAGTTTCGTCAGGCTAGCGGGCACAGATACGCAGTATTTT
>TRBJ2-1|.|TRBV18|TRBD2
CASSPPSGSGRAYNEQFF
TGTGCCAGCTCACCACCCAGCGGGAGCGGTAGGGCCTACAATGAGCAGTTCTTC
>TRBJ2-2|many|TRBV19|.
CATGLIDRPNTGELFF
TGTGCCACCGGCCTTATCGACAGGCCCAACACCGGGGAGCTGTTTTTT
>TRBJ2-3|once|TRBV11-2|TRBD1
CASRLQGGTDTQYF
TGTGCCAGCAGGTTACAGGGGGGCACAGATACGCAGTATTTT
>TRBJ1-6|many|TRBV27|TRBD1
CASKTGQGVYNSPLHF
TGTGCCAGCAAGACGGGACAGGGGGTCTATAATTCACCCCTCCACTTT
>TRBJ2-2|few|TRBV27|.
CASSWGRTGELFF
TGTGCCAGCAGTTGGGGACGTACCGGGGAGCTGTTTTTT
>TRBJ1-1|.|TRBV6-1|.
CASRTQINTEAFF
TGTGCCAGCAGAACACAGATTAACACTGAAGCTTTCTTT
>TRBJ2-7|.|TRBV4-1|.
CASSQSSYEQYF
TGCGCCAGCAGCCAGTCCTCCTACGAGCAGTACTTC
>TRBJ2-2|many|TRBV5-1|TRBD1
CASRQEPGQGHGELFF
TGCGCCAGCAGGCAAGAGCCGGGACAGGGGCACGGGGAGCTGTTTTTT
>TRBJ1-1|many|TRBV5-1|.
CASSWGEQGTEAFF
TGCGCCAGCAGCTGGGGTGAGCAGGGGACTGAAGCTTTCTTT
>TRBJ2-5|medium-sized|TRBV12-3/TRBV12-4|.
CASKGQETQYF
TGTGCCAGCAAGGGCCAAGAGACCCAGTACTTC
>TRBJ2-7|many|TRBV28|.
CASSLDGSYEQYF
TGTGCCAGCAGTTTAGACGGGTCCTACGAGCAGTACTTC
>TRBJ2-7|many|TRBV4-2|TRBD2
CASSQDGMGLADPYEQYF
TGTGCCAGCAGCCAAGATGGTATGGGACTAGCGGACCCCTACGAGCAGTACTTC
>TRBJ1-2|many|TRBV7-9|.
CASSLGQLPLYGYTF
TGTGCCAGCAGCTTAGGGCAATTACCTCTCTATGGCTACACCTTC
>TRBJ2-1|.|TRBV11-2|TRBD1
CASSPGTGRYNEQFF
TGTGCCAGCAGCCCGGGGACAGGGCGCTACAATGAGCAGTTCTTC
>TRBJ1-2|.|TRBV5-1|.
CASSSGQSWGYTF
TGCGCCAGCAGCTCCGGACAGTCATGGGGCTACACCTTC
>TRBJ2-1|.|TRBV27|TRBD2
CASKLSGTSGRNEQFF
TGTGCCAGCAAACTATCCGGGACTAGCGGGAGAAATGAGCAGTTCTTC
>TRBJ2-7|many|TRBV6-1|.
CASSPLYEQYF
TGTGCCAGCAGTCCCCTCTACGAGCAGTACTTC
>TRBJ1-5|many|TRBV19|.
CASSKGVGNQPQHF
TGTGCCAGTAGTAAGGGGGTAGGCAATCAGCCCCAGCATTTT
>TRBJ2-1|.|TRBV24-1|.
CATSSSTSHDNEQFF
TGTGCCACCAGTTCAAGCACGTCCCACGACAATGAGCAGTTCTTC
>TRBJ2-7|few|TRBV6-9|TRBD1
CASSYSPGQGAHEQYF
TGTGCCAGCAGTTATTCACCCGGACAGGGGGCACACGAGCAGTACTTC
>TRBJ2-3|many|TRBV19|.
CASSFPGSSVTQYF
TGTGCCAGTAGTTTTCCCGGGTCGTCAGTTACGCAGTATTTT
>TRBJ1-1|.|TRBV4-2|TRBD1
CASSPHGRQGTEAFF
TGTGCCAGCAGCCCCCACGGTCGACAGGGAACTGAAGCTTTCTTT
>TRBJ2-3|.|TRBV20-1|.
CSGQRAGSTDTQYF
TGCAGTGGCCAGCGGGCGGGTAGCACAGATACGCAGTATTTT
>TRBJ1-1|many|TRBV29-1|.
CSVGKNTEAFF
TGCAGCGTTGGAAAGAACACTGAAGCTTTCTTT
>TRBJ2-1|few|TRBV6-2/TRBV6-3|.
CASSRALSSYNEQFF
TGTGCCAGCAGCCGGGCGCTGAGCTCCTACAATGAGCAGTTCTTC
>TRBJ2-5|many|TRBV5-1|TRBD2
CASSLVLAGGQETQYF
TGCGCCAGCAGCTTGGTTTTAGCGGGGGGTCAAGAGACCCAGTACTTC
>TRBJ2-7|.|TRBV6-5|.
CASSYSLSPTDEQYF
TGTGCCAGCAGTTACTCGTTATCTCCCACAGATGAGCAGTACTTC
>TRBJ2-1|few|TRBV6-6|.
CASSYHSNGEQFF
TGTGCCAGCAGTTACCACAGCAATGGGGAGCAGTTCTTC
>TRBJ2-3|few|TRBV15|TRBD2
CATSRDMAGGGTDTQYF
TGTGCCACCAGCAGAGATATGGCGGGAGGGGGCACAGATACGCAGTATTTT
>TRBJ2-7|.|TRBV5-8|TRBD1
CASSFWGTGSYEQYF
TGTGCCAGCAGCTTTTGGGGGACAGGGTCCTACGAGCAGTACTTC
>TRBJ2-5|.|TRBV9|TRBD2
CASSIVGGGTQYF
TGTGCCAGCAGCATAGTCGGGGGGGGGACCCAGTACTTC
>TRBJ2-1|many|TRBV6-1|.
CASRLFEQFF
TGTGCCAGCAGGCTATTTGAGCAGTTCTTC
>TRBJ2-7|few|TRBV6-6|.
CASSYGQTSYEQYF
TGTGCCAGCAGTTACGGACAGACATCCTACGAGCAGTACTTC
>TRBJ2-7|.|TRBV7-8|.
CASSFRGQNYDEYF
TGTGCCAGCAGCTTCCGAGGGCAGAACTACGATGAGTACTTC
>TRBJ2-7|many|TRBV5-1|TRBD1
CASRFQGAREQYF
TGCGCCAGCAGATTCCAGGGGGCGCGAGAGCAGTACTTC
>TRBJ2-1|few|TRBV28|.
CATRTPRRASNEQFF
TGTGCCACCCGGACCCCTCGCAGGGCGTCCAATGAGCAGTTCTTC